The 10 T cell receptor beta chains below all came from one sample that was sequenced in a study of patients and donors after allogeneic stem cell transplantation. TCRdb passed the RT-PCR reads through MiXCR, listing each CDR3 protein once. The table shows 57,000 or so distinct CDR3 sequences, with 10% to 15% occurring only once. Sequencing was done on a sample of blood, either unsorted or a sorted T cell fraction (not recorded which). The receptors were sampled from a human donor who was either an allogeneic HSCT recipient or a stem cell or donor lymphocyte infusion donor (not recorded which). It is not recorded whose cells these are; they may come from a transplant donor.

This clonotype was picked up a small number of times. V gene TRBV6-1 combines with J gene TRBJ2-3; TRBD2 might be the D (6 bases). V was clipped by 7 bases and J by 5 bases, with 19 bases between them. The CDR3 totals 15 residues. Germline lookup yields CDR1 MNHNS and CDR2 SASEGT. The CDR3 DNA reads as TGTGCCAGCACTCGGGACCCCGGGACTGGAGATACGCAGTATTTT. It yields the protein CASTRDPGTGDTQYF.

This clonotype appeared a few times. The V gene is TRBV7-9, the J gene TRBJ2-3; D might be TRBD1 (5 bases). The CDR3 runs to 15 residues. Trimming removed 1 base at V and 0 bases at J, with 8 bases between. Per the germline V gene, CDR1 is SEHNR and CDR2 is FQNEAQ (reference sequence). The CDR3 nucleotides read TGTGCCAGCAGCTTAGGACAGACAAGCACAGATACGCAGTATTTT. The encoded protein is CASSLGQTSTDTQYF.

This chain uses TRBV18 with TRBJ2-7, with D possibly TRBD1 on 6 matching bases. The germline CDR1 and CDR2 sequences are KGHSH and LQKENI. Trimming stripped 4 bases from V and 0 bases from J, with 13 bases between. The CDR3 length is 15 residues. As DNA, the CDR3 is TGTGCCAGCTCACTCCGGGACACTAGCTCCTACGAGCAGTACTTC. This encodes CASSLRDTSSYEQYF. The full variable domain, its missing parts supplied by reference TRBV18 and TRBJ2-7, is NAGVMQNPRHLVRRRGQEARLRCSPMKGHSHVYWYRQLPEEGLKFMVYLQKENIIDESGMPKERFSAEFPKEGPSILRIQQVVRGDSAAYFCASSLRDTSSYEQYFGPGTRLTVT.

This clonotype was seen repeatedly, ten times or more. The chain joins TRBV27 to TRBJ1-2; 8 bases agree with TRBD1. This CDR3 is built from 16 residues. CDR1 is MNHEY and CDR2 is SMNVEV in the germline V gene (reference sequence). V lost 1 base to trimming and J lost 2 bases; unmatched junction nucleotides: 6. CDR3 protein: CASSLLGDRSNYGYTF. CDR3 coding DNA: TGTGCCAGCAGTTTATTAGGGGACAGGAGCAACTATGGCTACACCTTC.

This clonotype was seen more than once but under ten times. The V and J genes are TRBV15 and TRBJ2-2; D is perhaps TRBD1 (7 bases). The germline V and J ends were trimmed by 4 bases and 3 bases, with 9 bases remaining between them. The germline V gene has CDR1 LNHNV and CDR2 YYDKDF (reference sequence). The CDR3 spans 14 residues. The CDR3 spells CATSTRGDTGELFF. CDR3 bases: TGTGCCACCAGCACCAGGGGGGACACCGGGGAGCTGTTTTTT. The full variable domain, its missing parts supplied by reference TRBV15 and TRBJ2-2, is DAMVIQNPRYQVTQFGKPVTLSCSQTLNHNVMYWYQQKSSQAPKLLFHYYDKDFNNEADTPDNFQSRRPNTSFCFLDIRSPGLGDTAMYLCATSTRGDTGELFFGEGSRLTVL.

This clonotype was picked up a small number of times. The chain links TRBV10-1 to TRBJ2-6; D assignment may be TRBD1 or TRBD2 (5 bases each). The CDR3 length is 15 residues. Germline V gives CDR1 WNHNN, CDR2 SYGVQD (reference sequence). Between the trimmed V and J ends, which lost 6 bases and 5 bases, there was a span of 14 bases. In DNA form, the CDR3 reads TGCGCCAGCAGCCCCGACAGCGGCTGGGCCAACGTCCTGACTTTC. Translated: CASSPDSGWANVLTF.

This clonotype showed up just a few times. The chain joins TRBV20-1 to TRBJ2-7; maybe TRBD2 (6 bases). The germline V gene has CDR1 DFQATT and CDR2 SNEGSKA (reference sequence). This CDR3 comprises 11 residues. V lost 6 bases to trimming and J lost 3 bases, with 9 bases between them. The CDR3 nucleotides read TGCAGTGCGTCGGGACTCTACGAGCAGTACTTC. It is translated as CSASGLYEQYF.

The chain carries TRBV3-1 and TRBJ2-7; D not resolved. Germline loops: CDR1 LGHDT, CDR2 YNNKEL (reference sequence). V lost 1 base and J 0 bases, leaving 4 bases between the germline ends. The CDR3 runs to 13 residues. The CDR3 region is CASSQVSSYEQYF. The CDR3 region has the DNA TGTGCCAGCAGCCAAGTGTCCTCCTACGAGCAGTACTTC.

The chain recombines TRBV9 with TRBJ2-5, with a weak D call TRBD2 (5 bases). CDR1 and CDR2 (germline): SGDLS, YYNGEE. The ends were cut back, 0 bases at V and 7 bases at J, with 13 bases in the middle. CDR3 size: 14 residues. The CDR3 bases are TGTGCCAGCAGCGTAGAGGGCCTCGAGGGGACCCAGTACTTC. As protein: CASSVEGLEGTQYF. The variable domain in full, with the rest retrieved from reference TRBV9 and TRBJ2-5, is DSGVTQTPKHLITATGQRVTLRCSPRSGDLSVYWYQQSLDQGLQFLIQYYNGEERAKGNILERFSAQQFPDLHSELNLSSLELGDSALYFCASSVEGLEGTQYFGPGTRLLVL.

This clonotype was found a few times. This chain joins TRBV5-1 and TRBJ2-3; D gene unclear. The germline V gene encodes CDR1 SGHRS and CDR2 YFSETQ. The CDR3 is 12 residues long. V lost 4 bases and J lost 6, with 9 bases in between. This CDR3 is CASSPPSDTQYF. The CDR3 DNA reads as TGCGCCAGCAGCCCTCCTTCGGATACGCAGTATTTT.